These 3 T cell receptor beta chains share one sample of origin, sequenced in a study of molecular identifiers for immune sequencing clone quantification. From the PCR reads, TCRdb called clonotypes with MiXCR, one entry per CDR3 protein. The table includes roughly 90,000 distinct CDR3 sequences, around 25% detected once. The specimen sequenced was naive CD8+ T cells from blood, with Jurkat cell RNA spiked in. Subset specified: FACS-sorted CD8+CD4-CCR7+CD45RA+ naive T cells. The receptor set was obtained from a human donor in good health. Some libraries in this study had Jurkat cell RNA spiked in.

There are a few counts of this clonotype. The chain has TRBV14 and TRBJ2-1, with D possibly being TRBD2 (6 bases). Trimming stripped 5 bases from V and 9 bases from J, with 11 bases between. This CDR3 contains 12 residues. CDR1 and CDR2 (germline): SGHDN, FVKESK. CDR3 sequence: CASSLNGGEQFF. The DNA for the CDR3 is TGTGCCAGCAGCTTGAACGGGGGTGAGCAGTTCTTC.

Concerning this clonotype: Just one base apart from a much larger clone, this may be a read error. The chain couples TRBV19 to TRBJ2-2; 12 bases are a match to TRBD2. In germline, CDR1 is LNHDA, CDR2 SQIVND (reference sequence). CDR3 length: 15 amino acids. CDR3 region: CASSILAGGPWELSF. CDR3 in DNA: TGTGCCAGTAGTATACTAGCGGGAGGGCCCTGGGAGCTGTCTTTT.

This clonotype was recorded a few times. The J gene is TRBJ2-3, the V gene TRBV4-3; 16 bases are shared with TRBD2. V dropped 0 bases and J dropped 4; count of bases not matched to a gene: 10. The CDR3 spans 20 residues. Germline V gene lookup returns CDR1 LGHNA and CDR2 YSLEER. The CDR3 reads CASSQDRGLGLAGGADTQYF. In DNA, the CDR3 is TGCGCCAGCAGCCAAGATCGTGGGTTGGGACTAGCGGGAGGGGCAGATACGCAGTATTTT.